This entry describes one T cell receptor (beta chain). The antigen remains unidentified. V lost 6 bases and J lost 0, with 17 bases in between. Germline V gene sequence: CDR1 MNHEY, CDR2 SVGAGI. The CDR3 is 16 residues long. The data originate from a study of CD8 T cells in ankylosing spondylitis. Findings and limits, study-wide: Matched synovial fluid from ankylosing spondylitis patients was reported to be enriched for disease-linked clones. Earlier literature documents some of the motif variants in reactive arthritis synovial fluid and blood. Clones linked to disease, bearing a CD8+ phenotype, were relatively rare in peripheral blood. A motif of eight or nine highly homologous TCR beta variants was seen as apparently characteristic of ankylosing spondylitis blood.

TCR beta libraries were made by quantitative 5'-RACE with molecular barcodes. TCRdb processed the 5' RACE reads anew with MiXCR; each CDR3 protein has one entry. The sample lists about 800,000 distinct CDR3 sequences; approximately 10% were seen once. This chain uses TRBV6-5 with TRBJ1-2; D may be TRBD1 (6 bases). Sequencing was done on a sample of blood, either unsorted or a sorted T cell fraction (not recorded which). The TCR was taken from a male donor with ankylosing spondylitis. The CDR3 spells CASSLRQGYPNYGYTF. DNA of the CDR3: TGTGCCAGCAGCTTACGCCAGGGGTACCCTAACTATGGCTACACCTTC.